The T cell receptor beta chain described here comes from a study of blood T cell repertoires in COVID-19. This clone was observed once. The repertoire was sequenced with immunoSEQ multiplex PCR; TCRdb's copy has only in-frame clones and lacks some. The data show over 90,000 clones, about 85% seen once. CDR3 length: 15 residues. V lost 0 bases to trimming and J lost 1 base, with 10 bases between them. CDR1 is SGHTA, CDR2 FQGNSA, per germline. J is TRBJ2-7 and V is TRBV7-2; no clear D. The sample comprised peripheral blood. The sequence derives from a man between 60 and 75 years old with acute or convalescent COVID-19. CDR3 amino acids: CASSLAGAMSYEQYF. The CDR3 nucleotides are TGTGCCAGCAGCTTAGCCGGAGCTATGTCCTACGAGCAGTACTTC. Full variable domain (rest looked up from reference TRBV7-2 and TRBJ2-7): GAGVSQSPSNKVTEKGKDVELRCDPISGHTALYWYRQSLGQGLEFLIYFQGNSAPDKSGLPSDRFSAERTGGSVSTLTIQRTQQEDSAVYLCASSLAGAMSYEQYFGPGTRLTVT.